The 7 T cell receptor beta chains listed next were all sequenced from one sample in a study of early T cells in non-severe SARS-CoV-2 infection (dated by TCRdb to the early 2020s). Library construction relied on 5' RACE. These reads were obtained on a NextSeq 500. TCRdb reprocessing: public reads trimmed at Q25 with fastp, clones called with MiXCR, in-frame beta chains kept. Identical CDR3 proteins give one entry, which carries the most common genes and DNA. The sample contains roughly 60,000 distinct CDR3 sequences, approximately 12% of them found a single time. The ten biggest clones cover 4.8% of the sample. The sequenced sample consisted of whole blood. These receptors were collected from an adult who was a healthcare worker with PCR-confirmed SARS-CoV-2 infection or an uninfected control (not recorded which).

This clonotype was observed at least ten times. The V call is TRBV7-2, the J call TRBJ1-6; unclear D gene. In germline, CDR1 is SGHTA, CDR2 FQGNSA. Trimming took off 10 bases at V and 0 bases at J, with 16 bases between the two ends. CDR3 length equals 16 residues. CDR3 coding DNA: TGTGCCATCAGACCCCGCCCAAGCTCCTATAATTCACCCCTCCACTTT. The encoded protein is CAIRPRPSSYNSPLHF.

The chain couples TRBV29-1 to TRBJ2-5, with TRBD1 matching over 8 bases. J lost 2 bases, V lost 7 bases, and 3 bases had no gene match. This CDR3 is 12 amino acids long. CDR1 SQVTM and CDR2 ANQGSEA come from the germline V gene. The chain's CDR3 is CSAGTGQETQYF. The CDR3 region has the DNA TGCAGCGCCGGGACAGGTCAAGAGACCCAGTACTTC.

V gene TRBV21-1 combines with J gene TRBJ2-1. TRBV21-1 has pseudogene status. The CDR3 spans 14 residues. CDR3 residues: CASSNPRVCDEQFF. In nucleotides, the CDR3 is TGTGCCAGCAGCAACCCACGGGTTTGCGATGAGCAGTTCTTC.

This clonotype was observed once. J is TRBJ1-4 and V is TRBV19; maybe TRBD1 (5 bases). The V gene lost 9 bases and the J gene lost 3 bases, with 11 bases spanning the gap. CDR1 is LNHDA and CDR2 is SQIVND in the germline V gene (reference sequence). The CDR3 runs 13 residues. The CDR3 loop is CASEGPANEKLFF. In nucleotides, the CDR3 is TGTGCCAGCGAGGGGCCGGCTAATGAAAAACTGTTTTTT.

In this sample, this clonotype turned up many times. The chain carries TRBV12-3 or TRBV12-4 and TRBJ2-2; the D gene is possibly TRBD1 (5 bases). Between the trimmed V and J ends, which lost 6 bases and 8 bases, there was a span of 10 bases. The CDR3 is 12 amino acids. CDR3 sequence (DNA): TGTGCCAGCAGGACAAGGGGAGGGGAGCTGTTTTTT. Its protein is CASRTRGGELFF.

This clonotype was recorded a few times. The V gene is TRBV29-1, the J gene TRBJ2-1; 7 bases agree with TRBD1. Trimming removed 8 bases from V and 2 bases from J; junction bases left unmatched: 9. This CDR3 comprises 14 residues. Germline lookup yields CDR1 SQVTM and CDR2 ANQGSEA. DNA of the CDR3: TGCAGCCCAAGACGGGACAGCGCCTACAATGAGCAGTTCTTC. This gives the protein CSPRRDSAYNEQFF.

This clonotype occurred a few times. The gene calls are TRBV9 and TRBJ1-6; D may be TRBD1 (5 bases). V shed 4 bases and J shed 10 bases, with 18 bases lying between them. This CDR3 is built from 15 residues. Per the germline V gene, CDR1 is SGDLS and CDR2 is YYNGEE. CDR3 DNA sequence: TGTGCCAGCAGCCCAGGAGGACAACAGAACTCACCCCTCCACTTT. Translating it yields CASSPGGQQNSPLHF.